The source of this TCR beta chain is a study of T-cell reconstitution after alpha-beta-depleted transplantation in children. Study findings and constraints: One year after transplant, T-cell counts and diversity came mostly from newly produced T cells. As was reported, about two months after transplant, alpha-beta T cells came from several hundred expanded graft clones. Surviving thymic progenitors and recipient T cells were the source of high TCRbeta diversity at day 60 in some patients.

Unique molecular identifiers featured in how the TCRbeta library was prepared. Via MiXCR, TCRdb re-called the PCR reads, giving one row per CDR3 protein. This sample yields 300,000 to 350,000 distinct CDR3 sequences, of which approximately 23% are seen a single time; approximately 11% belongs to the top ten. The germline V gene has CDR1 SEHNR and CDR2 FQNEAQ (reference sequence). The CDR3 consists of 17 residues. J gave up 1 base and V 0 bases, and 5 bases lay outside the gene matches. Of note for this clonotype: Antigen: not known.

The TCR comes from a male patient under 18 who had a stem cell transplant for acute lymphoblastic leukemia, so the T cells may come from the graft donor. The chain employs TRBV7-9 and TRBJ2-7, with TRBD2 identical over 11 bases. This material consisted of PBMCs, mostly from graft donor cells, taken 180 days after TCRalphabeta/CD19-depleted stem cell transplant. The CDR3 sequence: CASSLALAGGPSYEQYF. Written as DNA, the CDR3 is TGTGCCAGCAGCTTAGCCCTAGCGGGAGGACCTTCCTACGAGCAGTACTTC.